Sequencing of this TCR beta chain was carried out in a study of blood T cell repertoires in COVID-19. TCRdb's table, derived via immunoSEQ multiplex PCR, lists solely in-frame clones and lacks some. The data hold 200,000 to 250,000 clones, with 88% observed a single time. Trimming removed 8 bases from V and 0 bases from J; junction bases left unmatched: 6. This CDR3 is 15 amino acids long. The V gene's germline CDR1 is SGHTA and CDR2 FQGNSA. The TCR comes from a woman younger than 45 who had recovered from COVID-19. The V call is TRBV7-2, the J call TRBJ2-1; 8 bases match TRBD2. The sequenced material came from PBMCs or T cells enriched from blood (not recorded which). CDR3 amino acids: CASQRAGGSYNEQFF. CDR3 in DNA: TGTGCCAGCCAACGGGCGGGGGGCTCCTACAATGAGCAGTTCTTC.